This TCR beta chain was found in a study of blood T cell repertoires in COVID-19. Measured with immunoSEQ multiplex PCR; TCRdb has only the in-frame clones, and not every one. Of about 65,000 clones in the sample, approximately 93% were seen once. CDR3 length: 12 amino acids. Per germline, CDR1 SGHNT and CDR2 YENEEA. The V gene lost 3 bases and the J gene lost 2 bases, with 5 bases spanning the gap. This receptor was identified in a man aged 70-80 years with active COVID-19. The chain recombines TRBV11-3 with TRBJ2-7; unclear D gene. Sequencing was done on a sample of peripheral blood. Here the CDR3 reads CASSFAAYEQYF. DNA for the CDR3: TGTGCCAGCAGCTTTGCGGCCTACGAGCAGTACTTC.